This entry features one T cell receptor (beta chain) sequence. No antigen is known for it. Clones were sequenced by immunoSEQ multiplex PCR, and TCRdb holds only the in-frame ones, with some missing. The repertoire holds about 23,000 clones, with about 80% as singletons. Before the COVID-19 pandemic, during about 2011-2019, CD4+ T cells were taken from unexposed donors. Isolation of CD4+ T cells took place after roughly nine days in culture. Testing used SARS-CoV-2 S/N and four cold-coronavirus spikes on unexposed-donor CD4+ T cells, cells permitting. Trimming left V 3 bases short and J 2 bases short, with 10 bases between. CDR1 is MNHNS, CDR2 SASEGT, per germline. The CDR3 has 14 residues. These data originate in a study of CD4 T cells in relation to SARS-CoV-2 and coronaviruses.

The sequence derives from a human donor in good health. Sequenced sample: CD4+ T cells from PBMCs, cultured in vitro. This chain links TRBV6-1 with TRBJ2-5; D perhaps matches TRBD2 (6 bases). The CDR3 protein is CASSEYGSQETQYF. In DNA, the CDR3 is TGTGCCAGCAGTGAGTACGGGAGTCAAGAGACCCAGTACTTC.